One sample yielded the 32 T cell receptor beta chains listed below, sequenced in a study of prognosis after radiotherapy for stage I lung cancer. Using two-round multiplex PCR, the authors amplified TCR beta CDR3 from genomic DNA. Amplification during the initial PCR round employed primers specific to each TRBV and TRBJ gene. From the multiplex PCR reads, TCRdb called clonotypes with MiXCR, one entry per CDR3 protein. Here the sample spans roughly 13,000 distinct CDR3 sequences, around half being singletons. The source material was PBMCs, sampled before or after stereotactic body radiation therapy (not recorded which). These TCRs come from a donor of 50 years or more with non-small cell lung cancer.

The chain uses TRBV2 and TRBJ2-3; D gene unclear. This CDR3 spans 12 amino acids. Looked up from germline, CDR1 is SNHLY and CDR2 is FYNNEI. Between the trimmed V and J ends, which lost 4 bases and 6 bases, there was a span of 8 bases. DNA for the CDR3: TGTGCCAGCAGTGGGGCAAGGGATACGCAGTATTTT. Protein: CASSGARDTQYF.

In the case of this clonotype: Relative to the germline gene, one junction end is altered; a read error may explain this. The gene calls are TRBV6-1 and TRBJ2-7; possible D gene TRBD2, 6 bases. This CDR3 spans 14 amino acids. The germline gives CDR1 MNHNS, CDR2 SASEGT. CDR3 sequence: CASSPHIAAYEQYF. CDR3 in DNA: TGTGCAAGCAGTCCCCATATAGCGGCCTACGAGCAGTACTTC.

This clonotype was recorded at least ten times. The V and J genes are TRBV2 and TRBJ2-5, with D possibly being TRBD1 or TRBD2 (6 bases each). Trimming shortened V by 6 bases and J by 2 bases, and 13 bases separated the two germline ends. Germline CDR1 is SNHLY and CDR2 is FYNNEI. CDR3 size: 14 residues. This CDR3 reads CASRNVGGQETQYF. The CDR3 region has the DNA TGTGCCAGCAGAAACGTAGGGGGGCAAGAGACCCAGTACTTC.

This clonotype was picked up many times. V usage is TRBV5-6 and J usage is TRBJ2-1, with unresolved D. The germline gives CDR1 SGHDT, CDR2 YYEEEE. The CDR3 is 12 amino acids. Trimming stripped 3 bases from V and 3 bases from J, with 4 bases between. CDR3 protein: CASSWDYNEQFF. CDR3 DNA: TGTGCCAGCAGCTGGGACTACAATGAGCAGTTCTTC.

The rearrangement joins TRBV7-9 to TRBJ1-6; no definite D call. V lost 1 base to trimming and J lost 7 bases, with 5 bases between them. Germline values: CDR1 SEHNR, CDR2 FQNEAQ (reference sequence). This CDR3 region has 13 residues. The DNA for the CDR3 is TGTGCCAGCAGCTTAGGACTAAATTCACCCCTCCACTTT. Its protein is CASSLGLNSPLHF.

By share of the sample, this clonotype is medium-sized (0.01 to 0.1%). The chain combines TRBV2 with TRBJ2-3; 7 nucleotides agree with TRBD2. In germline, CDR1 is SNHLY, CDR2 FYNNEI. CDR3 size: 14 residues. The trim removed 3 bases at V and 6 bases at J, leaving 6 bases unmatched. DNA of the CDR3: TGTGCCAGCAGTGAGCGGGAGTCTATTGATACGCAGTATTTT. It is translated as CASSERESIDTQYF.

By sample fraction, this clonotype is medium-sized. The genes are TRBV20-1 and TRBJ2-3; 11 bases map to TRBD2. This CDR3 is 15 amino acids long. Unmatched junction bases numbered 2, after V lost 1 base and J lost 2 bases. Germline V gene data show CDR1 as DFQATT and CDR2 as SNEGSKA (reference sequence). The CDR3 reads CSARGLAGSTDTQYF. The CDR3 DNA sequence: TGCAGTGCTAGAGGACTAGCGGGATCCACAGATACGCAGTATTTT.

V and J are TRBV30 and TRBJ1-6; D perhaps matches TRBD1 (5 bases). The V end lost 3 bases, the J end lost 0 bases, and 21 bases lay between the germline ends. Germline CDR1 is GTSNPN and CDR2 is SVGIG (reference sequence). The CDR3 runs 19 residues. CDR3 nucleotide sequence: TGTGCCTGGAGCCCCCCCCTCTACGACAGCCACTCCTATAATTCACCCCTCCACTTT. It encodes CAWSPPLYDSHSYNSPLHF.

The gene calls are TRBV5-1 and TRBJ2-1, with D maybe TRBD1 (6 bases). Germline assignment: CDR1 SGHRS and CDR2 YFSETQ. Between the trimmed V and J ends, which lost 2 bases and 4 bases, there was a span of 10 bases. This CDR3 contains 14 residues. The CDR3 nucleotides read TGCGCCAGCAGCTTTGGTGACAGGTACAATGAGCAGTTCTTC. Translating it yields CASSFGDRYNEQFF.

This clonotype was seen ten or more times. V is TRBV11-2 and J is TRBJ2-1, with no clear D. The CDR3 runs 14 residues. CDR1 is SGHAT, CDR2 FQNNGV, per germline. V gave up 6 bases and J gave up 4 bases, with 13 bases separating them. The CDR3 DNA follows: TGTGCCAGCAGATTCCTCAGAAAATACAATGAGCAGTTCTTC. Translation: CASRFLRKYNEQFF.

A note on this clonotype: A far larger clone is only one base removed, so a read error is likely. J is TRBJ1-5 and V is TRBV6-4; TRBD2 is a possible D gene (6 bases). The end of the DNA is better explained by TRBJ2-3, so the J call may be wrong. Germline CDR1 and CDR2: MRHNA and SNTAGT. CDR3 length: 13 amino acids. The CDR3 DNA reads TGTGCCAGCAGGCGGGACGTTAATCAGCCCCAGTATTTT. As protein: CASRRDVNQPQYF.

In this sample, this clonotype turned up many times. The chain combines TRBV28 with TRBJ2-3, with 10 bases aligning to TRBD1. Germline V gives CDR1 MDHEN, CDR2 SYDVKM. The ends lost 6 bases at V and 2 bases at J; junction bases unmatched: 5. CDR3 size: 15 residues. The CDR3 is CASRDGQGDTDTQYF. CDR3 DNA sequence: TGTGCCAGCAGGGATGGACAGGGGGACACAGATACGCAGTATTTT.

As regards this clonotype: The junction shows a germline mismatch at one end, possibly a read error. For the CDR3, the DNA is TGCAGCGTTGAACAGGGGGCGCTCAATGAGCAGTTATTC. This sequence encodes CSVEQGALNEQLF. The V gene is TRBV29-1, the J gene TRBJ2-1; TRBD1 matches 8 bases. CDR1 SQVTM and CDR2 ANQGSEA come from the germline V gene. The CDR3 extends over 13 amino acids.

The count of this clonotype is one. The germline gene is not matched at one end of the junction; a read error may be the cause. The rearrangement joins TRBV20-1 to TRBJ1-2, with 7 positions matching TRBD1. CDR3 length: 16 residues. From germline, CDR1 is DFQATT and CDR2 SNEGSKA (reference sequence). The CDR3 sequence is CSARPAGGGFNYGYTF. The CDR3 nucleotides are TGCAGTGCTAGGCCGGCAGGGGGTGGGTTTAACTACGGCTACACCTTC.

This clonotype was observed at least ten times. The CDR3 nucleotides read TGTGCCCTTCGGGAGGGCCCAGCCAAAAACATTCAGTACTTC. Amino acid sequence: CALREGPAKNIQYF. The V call is TRBV6-1, the J call TRBJ2-4, with 8 nucleotides matching TRBD2. The V segment lost 11 bases and the J segment 0 bases; nucleotides outside the gene matches: 6. CDR1 is MNHNS, CDR2 SASEGT, per germline. The CDR3 covers 14 residues.

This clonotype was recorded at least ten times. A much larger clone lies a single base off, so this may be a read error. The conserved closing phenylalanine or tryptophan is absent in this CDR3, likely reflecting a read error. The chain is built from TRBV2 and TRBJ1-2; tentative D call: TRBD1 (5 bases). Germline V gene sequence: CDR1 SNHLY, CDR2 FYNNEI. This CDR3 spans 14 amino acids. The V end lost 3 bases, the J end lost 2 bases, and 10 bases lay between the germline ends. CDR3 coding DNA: TGTGCCAGCAGTGATTGGCAGGGCAACTATGGCTACACCCTC. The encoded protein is CASSDWQGNYGYTL.

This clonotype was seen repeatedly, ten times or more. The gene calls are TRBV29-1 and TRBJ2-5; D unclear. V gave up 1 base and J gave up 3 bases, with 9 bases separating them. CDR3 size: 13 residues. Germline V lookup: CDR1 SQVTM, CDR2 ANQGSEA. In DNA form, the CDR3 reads TGCAGCGTTGAAGCTACGGGTGAAGAGACCCAGTACTTC. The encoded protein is CSVEATGEETQYF.

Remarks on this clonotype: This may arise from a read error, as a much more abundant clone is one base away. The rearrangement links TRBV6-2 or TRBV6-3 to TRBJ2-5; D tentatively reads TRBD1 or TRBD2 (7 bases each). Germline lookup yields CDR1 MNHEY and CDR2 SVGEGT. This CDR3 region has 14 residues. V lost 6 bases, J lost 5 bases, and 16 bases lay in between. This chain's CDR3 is CASSRQGGRETQYF. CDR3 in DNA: TGTGCCAGCAGCCGGCAGGGGGGGCGTGAGACCCAGTACTTC.

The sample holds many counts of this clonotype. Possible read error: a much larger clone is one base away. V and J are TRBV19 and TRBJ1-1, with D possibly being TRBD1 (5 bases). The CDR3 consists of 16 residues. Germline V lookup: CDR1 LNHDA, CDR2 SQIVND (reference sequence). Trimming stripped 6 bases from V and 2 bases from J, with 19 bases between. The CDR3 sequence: CASSPDRQGKNTEAFF. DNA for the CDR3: TGTGCCAGTAGCCCAGACCGTCAGGGAAAAAACACTGAAGCTTTCTTT.

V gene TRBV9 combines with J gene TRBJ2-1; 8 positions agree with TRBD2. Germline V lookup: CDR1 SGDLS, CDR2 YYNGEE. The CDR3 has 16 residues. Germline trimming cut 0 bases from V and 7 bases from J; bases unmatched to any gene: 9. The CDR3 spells CASSVGAGALGNEQFF. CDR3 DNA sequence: TGTGCCAGCAGCGTAGGAGCGGGAGCGTTGGGAAATGAGCAGTTCTTC. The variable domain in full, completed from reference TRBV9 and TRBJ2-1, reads DSGVTQTPKHLITATGQRVTLRCSPRSGDLSVYWYQQSLDQGLQFLIQYYNGEERAKGNILERFSAQQFPDLHSELNLSSLELGDSALYFCASSVGAGALGNEQFFGPGTRLTVL.

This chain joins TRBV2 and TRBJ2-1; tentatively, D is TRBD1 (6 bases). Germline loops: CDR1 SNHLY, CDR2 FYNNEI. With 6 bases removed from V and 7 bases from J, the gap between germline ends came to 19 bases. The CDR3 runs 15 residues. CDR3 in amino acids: CASRVNLDRINEQFF. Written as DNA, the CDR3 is TGTGCCAGCAGGGTCAACTTGGACAGAATAAATGAGCAGTTCTTC.

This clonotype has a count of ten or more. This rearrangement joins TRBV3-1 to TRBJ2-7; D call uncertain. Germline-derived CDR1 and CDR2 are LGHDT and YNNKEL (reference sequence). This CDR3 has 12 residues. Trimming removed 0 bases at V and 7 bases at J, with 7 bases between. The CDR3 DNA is TGTGCCAGCAGCCAAGATGTCGGAGAGCAGTACTTC. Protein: CASSQDVGEQYF.

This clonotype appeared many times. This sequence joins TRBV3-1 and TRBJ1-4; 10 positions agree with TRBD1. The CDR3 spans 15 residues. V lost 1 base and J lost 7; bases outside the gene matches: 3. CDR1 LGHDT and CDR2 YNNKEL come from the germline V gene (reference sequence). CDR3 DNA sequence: TGTGCCAGCAGCCAAGGGACAGGGGGGTCTGAAAAACTGTTTTTT. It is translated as CASSQGTGGSEKLFF.

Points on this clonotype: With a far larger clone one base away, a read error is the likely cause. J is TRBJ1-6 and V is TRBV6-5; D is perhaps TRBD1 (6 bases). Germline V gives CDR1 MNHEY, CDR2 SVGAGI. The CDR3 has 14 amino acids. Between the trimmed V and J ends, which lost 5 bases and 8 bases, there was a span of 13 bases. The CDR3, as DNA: TGTGCCAGCAGTCTTAAAAGGGGGGATTCACCCCTCCACTTT. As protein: CASSLKRGDSPLHF.

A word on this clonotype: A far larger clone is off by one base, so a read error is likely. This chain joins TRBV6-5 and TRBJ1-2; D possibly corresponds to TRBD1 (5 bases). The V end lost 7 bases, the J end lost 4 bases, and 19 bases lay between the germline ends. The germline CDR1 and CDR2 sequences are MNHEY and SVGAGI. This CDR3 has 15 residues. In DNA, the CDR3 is TGTGCCAGCACCGAAATAGGGTGGGGGGTCTATGGCTACACCTTC. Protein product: CASTEIGWGVYGYTF.

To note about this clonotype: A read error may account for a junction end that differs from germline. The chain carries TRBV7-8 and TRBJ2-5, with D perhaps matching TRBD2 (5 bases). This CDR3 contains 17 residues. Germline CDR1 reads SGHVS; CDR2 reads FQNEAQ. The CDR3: CASSLALAGVDQDTQYF. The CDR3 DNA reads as TGTGCCAGCAGCTTAGCGCTAGCTGGAGTCGATCAAGATACCCAGTACTTC.

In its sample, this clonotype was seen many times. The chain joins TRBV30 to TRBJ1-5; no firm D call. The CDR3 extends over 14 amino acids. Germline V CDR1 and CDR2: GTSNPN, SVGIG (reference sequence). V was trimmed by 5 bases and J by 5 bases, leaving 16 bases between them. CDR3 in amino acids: CAWAPFGMDQPQHF. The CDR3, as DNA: TGTGCCTGGGCGCCGTTTGGGATGGATCAGCCCCAGCATTTT.

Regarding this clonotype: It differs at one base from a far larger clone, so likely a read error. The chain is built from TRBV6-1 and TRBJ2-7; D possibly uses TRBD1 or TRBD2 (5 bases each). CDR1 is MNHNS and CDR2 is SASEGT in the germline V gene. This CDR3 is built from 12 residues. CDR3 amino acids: CASSSMRDDQYF. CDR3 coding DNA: TGTGCCAGCAGTTCTATGAGGGACGATCAGTACTTC.

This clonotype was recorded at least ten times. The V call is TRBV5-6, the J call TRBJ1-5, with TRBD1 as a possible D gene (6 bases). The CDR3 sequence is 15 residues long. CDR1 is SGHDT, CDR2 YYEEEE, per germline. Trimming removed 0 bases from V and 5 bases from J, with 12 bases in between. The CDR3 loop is CASSLGQATDQPQHF. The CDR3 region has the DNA TGTGCCAGCAGCTTGGGACAGGCGACGGATCAGCCCCAGCATTTT.

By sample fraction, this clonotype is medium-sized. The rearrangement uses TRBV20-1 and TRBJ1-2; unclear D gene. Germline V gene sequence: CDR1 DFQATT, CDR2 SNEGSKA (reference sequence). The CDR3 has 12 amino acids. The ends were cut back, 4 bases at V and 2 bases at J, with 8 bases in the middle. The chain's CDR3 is CSAIYRNYGYTF. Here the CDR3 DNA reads TGCAGTGCTATTTACCGAAACTATGGCTACACCTTC.

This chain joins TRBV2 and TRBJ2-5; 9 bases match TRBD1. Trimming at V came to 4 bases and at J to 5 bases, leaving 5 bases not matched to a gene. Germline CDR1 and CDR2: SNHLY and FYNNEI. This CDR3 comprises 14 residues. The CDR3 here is CASSGTGGAETQYF. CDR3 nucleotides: TGTGCCAGCAGTGGAACAGGGGGCGCTGAGACCCAGTACTTC.

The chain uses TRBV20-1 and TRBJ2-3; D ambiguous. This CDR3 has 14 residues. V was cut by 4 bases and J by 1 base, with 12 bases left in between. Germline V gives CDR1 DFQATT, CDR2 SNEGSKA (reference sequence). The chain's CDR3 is CSATVGVRTDTQYF. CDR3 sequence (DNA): TGCAGTGCTACCGTCGGTGTGCGCACAGATACGCAGTATTTT.